The 17 T cell receptor beta chains given below trace back to one sample, sequenced in a study of blood T cell repertoires in COVID-19. TCRdb's table, derived via immunoSEQ multiplex PCR, lists solely in-frame clones and lacks some. The table has 170,000 or so clones, around 90% seen once. The specimen sequenced was peripheral blood. The receptors derive from a middle-aged man with active or convalescent COVID-19.

The J gene is TRBJ1-1, the V gene TRBV18; D unclear. Germline V CDR1 and CDR2: KGHSH, LQKENI. V was pared by 5 bases and J by 1 base, with 8 bases between. The CDR3 is 13 residues long. CDR3: CASSAAQNTEAFF. For the CDR3, the DNA is TGTGCCAGCTCAGCGGCGCAGAACACTGAAGCTTTCTTT. The complete variable domain, with remaining parts taken from reference TRBV18 and TRBJ1-1, reads NAGVMQNPRHLVRRRGQEARLRCSPMKGHSHVYWYRQLPEEGLKFMVYLQKENIIDESGMPKERFSAEFPKEGPSILRIQQVVRGDSAAYFCASSAAQNTEAFFGQGTRLTVV.

V usage is TRBV18 and J usage is TRBJ2-3; TRBD2 matches at 10 bases. In germline, CDR1 is KGHSH, CDR2 LQKENI. CDR3 size: 16 residues. With 5 bases clipped from V and 5 bases from J, the junction kept 10 bases outside the gene matches. CDR3 loop: CASSSYQGTSVDTQYF. DNA of the CDR3: TGTGCCAGCTCATCATACCAAGGGACTAGCGTAGATACGCAGTATTTT.

The chain is built from TRBV10-2 and TRBJ2-3; D is possibly TRBD1 (6 bases). The germline V gene encodes CDR1 WSHSY and CDR2 SAAADI. The CDR3 covers 16 residues. The ends were cut back, 3 bases at V and 2 bases at J, with 15 bases in the middle. The CDR3 DNA reads TGCGCCAGCAGTGACGTAGGGGGACAATTCACAGATACGCAGTATTTT. Protein product: CASSDVGGQFTDTQYF.

V and J are TRBV7-2 and TRBJ1-4; D not resolved. Germline V lookup: CDR1 SGHTA, CDR2 FQGNSA. The germline V and J ends were trimmed by 5 bases and 3 bases, with 10 bases remaining between them. CDR3 size: 14 residues. CDR3 sequence reads: CASSPGWANEKLFF. As DNA, the CDR3 is TGTGCCAGCAGCCCAGGATGGGCTAATGAAAAACTGTTTTTT.

This sequence joins TRBV14 and TRBJ1-3; D may be TRBD1 (5 bases). The germline V gene has CDR1 SGHDN and CDR2 FVKESK. This CDR3 is 15 amino acids long. The germline V and J ends were trimmed by 6 bases and 0 bases, with 12 bases remaining between them. The CDR3 DNA reads TGTGCCAGCAGGGGGCGCCTCTTCTCTGGAAACACCATATATTTT. Protein: CASRGRLFSGNTIYF.

The V gene is TRBV10-1, the J gene TRBJ1-3; D gene ambiguous. The CDR3 spans 15 residues. V lost 4 bases, J lost 2 bases, and 12 bases lay in between. Germline values: CDR1 WNHNN, CDR2 SYGVQD (reference sequence). DNA for the CDR3: TGCGCCAGCAGTGGAAGCAGGCACACTGGAAACACCATATATTTT. Encoded protein: CASSGSRHTGNTIYF.

In the case of this clone: This specimen includes other DNA sequences encoding the same CDR3. The chain uses TRBV3-1 (or the pseudogene TRBV3-2) and TRBJ2-3, with 7 bases matching TRBD2. The length of the CDR3 is 14 residues. V lost 2 bases to trimming and J lost 2 bases; unmatched junction nucleotides: 1. Per germline, CDR1 LGHDT and CDR2 YNNKEL (reference sequence). The CDR3 DNA sequence: TGTGCCAGCAGCCAACTAGCGGACACAGATACGCAGTATTTT. Protein: CASSQLADTDTQYF.

V usage is TRBV4-3 and J usage is TRBJ1-6; maybe TRBD1 (6 bases). The CDR3 has 14 residues. CDR1 LGHNA and CDR2 YSLEER come from the germline V gene. Trimming removed 3 bases at V and 7 bases at J, with 10 bases between. The CDR3 spells CASSQGALNSPLHF. Written as DNA, the CDR3 is TGCGCCAGCAGCCAGGGGGCCTTGAATTCACCCCTCCACTTT.

This chain joins TRBV14 and TRBJ1-4; D unclear. The germline gives CDR1 SGHDN, CDR2 FVKESK. The length of the CDR3 is 14 residues. The V gene lost 4 bases and the J gene lost 7 bases, with 13 bases spanning the gap. The CDR3 nucleotides are TGTGCCAGCAGCCGTCTCGTGACTTCTGAAAAACTGTTTTTT. Encoded protein: CASSRLVTSEKLFF.

The gene calls are TRBV4-1 and TRBJ2-3; possible D gene TRBD1, 5 bases. Trimming cost V 0 bases and J 1 base, with 11 bases left between them. The CDR3 runs to 16 residues. Germline CDR1 MGHRA, CDR2 YSYEKL. The CDR3 coding sequence is TGCGCCAGCAGCCAAGATCGGCTAGGGGGCACAGATACGCAGTATTTT. The encoded protein is CASSQDRLGGTDTQYF.

The chain couples TRBV19 to TRBJ1-2; possible D gene TRBD1, 5 bases. V shed 1 base and J shed 5 bases, with 11 bases lying between them. This CDR3 has 14 amino acids. Per germline, CDR1 LNHDA and CDR2 SQIVND (reference sequence). CDR3 sequence: CASSIGQTSYGYTF. The CDR3 DNA sequence: TGTGCCAGTAGTATAGGACAGACCTCATATGGCTACACCTTC.

This clone appeared a single time. This chain joins TRBV5-4 and TRBJ2-1; no clear D gene. Trimming left V 4 bases short and J 7 bases short, with 9 bases between. Germline V CDR1 and CDR2: SGHNT, YYREEE (reference sequence). This CDR3 comprises 12 residues. The CDR3 nucleotides are TGTGCCAGCAGCCCGGAGTTAAATGAGCAGTTCTTC. Amino acids: CASSPELNEQFF.

This chain joins TRBV5-1 and TRBJ1-4; 9 bases agree with TRBD1. The CDR3 runs to 17 residues. The junction had 12 bases not matched to a gene; V was cut back by 2 bases and J by 7 bases. Germline assignment: CDR1 SGHRS and CDR2 YFSETQ. This CDR3 is CASSLNPPGQGSEKLFF. Here the CDR3 DNA reads TGCGCCAGCAGCTTAAACCCGCCGGGACAGGGTTCTGAAAAACTGTTTTTT.

The rearrangement joins TRBV6-1 to TRBJ1-5; 10 positions match TRBD1. J was trimmed by 6 bases and V by 2 bases; bases with no gene match: 7. In germline, CDR1 is MNHNS, CDR2 SASEGT. The CDR3 is 16 amino acids. The CDR3 protein is CASSEPGTGAGQPQHF. CDR3 sequence (DNA): TGTGCCAGCAGTGAACCCGGGACAGGGGCAGGTCAGCCCCAGCATTTT.

To note about this clone: One end of the junction is discordant with germline, which a read error may explain. The V gene is TRBV7-2, the J gene TRBJ2-2, with TRBD2 matching over 8 bases. The CDR3 covers 17 residues. The V gene's germline CDR1 is SGHTA and CDR2 FQGNSA. The CDR3 coding sequence is TGTGCCAGCAGCCTAGCCCCCCGTACTAGCGGAATCGGGGAGCTGTTTTTT. Protein: CASSLAPRTSGIGELFF.

This clone was counted between two and nine times. J is TRBJ2-2 and V is TRBV4-2; D is undetermined. V was shortened by 1 base and J by 3 bases, with 6 bases between the two germline ends. This CDR3 has 14 amino acids. Germline V lookup: CDR1 LGHNA, CDR2 YNFKEQ. This CDR3 reads CASSQVFDTGELFF. The CDR3 DNA is TGTGCCAGCAGCCAAGTGTTCGACACCGGGGAGCTGTTTTTT.

The chain is built from TRBV28 and TRBJ2-7, with D uncertain. The CDR3 extends over 11 amino acids. The V end was cut by 4 bases, the J end by 9 bases, with 10 bases between. Germline V CDR1 and CDR2: MDHEN, SYDVKM. The CDR3, as DNA: TGTGCCAGCAGTTCAACTCCAATGCAGTACTTC. It specifies CASSSTPMQYF.